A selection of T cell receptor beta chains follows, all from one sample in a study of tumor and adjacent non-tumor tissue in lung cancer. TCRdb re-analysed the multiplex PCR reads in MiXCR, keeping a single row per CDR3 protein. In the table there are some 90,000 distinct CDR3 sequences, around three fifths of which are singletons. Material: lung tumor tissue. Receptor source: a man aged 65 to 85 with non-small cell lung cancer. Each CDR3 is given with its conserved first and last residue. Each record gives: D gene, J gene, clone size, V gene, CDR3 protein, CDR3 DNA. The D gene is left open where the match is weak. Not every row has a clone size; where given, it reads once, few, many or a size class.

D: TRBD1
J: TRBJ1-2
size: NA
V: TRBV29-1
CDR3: CSVEGQGDVGYTF
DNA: TGCAGCGTTGAGGGACAGGGGGATGTTGGTTACACCTTC

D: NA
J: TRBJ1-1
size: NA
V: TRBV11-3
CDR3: CASSRSETNTNAEAFF
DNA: TGTGCCAGCAGCCGCAGCGAGACAAATACGAACGCTGAAGCTTTCTTT

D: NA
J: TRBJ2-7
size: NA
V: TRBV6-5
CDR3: CASSSFQTGSTQEQYF
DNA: TGTGCCAGCAGTTCGTTCCAGACGGGGTCTACCCAAGAACAGTACTTC

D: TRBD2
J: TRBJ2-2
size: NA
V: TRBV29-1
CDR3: CNVGWLAGGSGELFF
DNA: TGCAATGTTGGTTGGCTAGCGGGAGGCTCCGGGGAGCTGTTTTTT

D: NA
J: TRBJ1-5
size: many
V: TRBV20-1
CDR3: CSANRADSNQPQHF
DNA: TGCAGTGCCAACAGGGCTGATAGCAATCAGCCCCAGCATTTT

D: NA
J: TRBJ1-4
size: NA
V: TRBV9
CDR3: CASSARDTNEKLFF
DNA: TGTGCCAGCAGCGCCCGGGACACTAATGAAAAACTGTTTTTT

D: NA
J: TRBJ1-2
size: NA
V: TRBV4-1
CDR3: CASSRYYARLYGYTF
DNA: TGCGCCAGCAGCCGATATTACGCAAGACTCTATGGGTACACCTTC

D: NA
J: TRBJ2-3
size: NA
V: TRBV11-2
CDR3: CASHRGGFTDTRYF
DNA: TGTGCCAGCCACCGTGGCGGTTTCACAGATACGCGGTATTTT

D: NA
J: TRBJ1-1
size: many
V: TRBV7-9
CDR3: CASSAGSQGNTEAFF
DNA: TGTGCCAGCAGCGCGGGATCTCAGGGGAACACTGAAGCTTTCTTT

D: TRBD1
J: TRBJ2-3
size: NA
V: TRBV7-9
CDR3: CASSGPGQGAPTDKQYF
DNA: TGTGCCAGCAGCGGCCCAGGGCAGGGGGCACCCACAGATAAACAGTATTTT

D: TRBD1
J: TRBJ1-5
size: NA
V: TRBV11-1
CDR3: CVSSLGTGTNQPQHF
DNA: TGTGTCAGCAGCCTAGGGACAGGGACCAATCAGCCCCAGCATTTT

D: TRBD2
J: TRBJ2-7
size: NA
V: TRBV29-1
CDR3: CSTGRGKAYEQYF
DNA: TGTAGCACTGGGAGGGGTAAGGCCTACGAGCAGTACTTC

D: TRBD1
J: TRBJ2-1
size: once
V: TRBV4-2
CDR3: CTSSHNAGTGIYNEQFF
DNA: TGTACCAGTAGTCATAACGCCGGGACAGGGATCTACAATGAGCAGTTCTTC

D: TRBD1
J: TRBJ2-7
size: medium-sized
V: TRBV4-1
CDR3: CASSPGQGFSYEQYF
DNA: TGCGCCAGCTCACCGGGACAGGGGTTCTCCTACGAGCAGTACTTC

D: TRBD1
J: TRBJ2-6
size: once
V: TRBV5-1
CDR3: CVSRSEGAASGANVLTF
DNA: TGCGTCAGCAGGTCTGAGGGGGCAGCCTCTGGGGCCAACGTCCTGACTTTC

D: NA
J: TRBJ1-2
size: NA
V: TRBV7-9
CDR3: CASSLVMDSMNGYTF
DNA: TGTGCAAGCAGTTTAGTTATGGACAGCATGAATGGCTACACCTTC

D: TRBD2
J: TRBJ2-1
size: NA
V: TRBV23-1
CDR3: CAKGPAGRFNEQFF
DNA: TGCGCCAAAGGGCCAGCCGGGAGGTTCAATGAGCAGTTCTTC

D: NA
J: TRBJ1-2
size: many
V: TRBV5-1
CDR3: CASSATLGGEYGYTF
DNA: TGCGCCAGCAGCGCCACCCTCGGGGGTGAATATGGCTACACCTTC

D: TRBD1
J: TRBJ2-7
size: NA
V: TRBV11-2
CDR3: CVSSSRTGVNEQYF
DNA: TGTGTCAGCAGCTCACGGACAGGGGTGAACGAGCAGTACTTC

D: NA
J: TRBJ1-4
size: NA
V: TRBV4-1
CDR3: CASSQTGATNDKLFF
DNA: TGCGCCAGCAGCCAAACCGGGGCGACGAATGATAAACTGTTTTTT

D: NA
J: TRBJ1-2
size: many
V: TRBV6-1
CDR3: CASNLFEGSFHTF
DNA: TGTGCCAGCAATCTTTTTGAGGGCAGCTTCCACACCTTC

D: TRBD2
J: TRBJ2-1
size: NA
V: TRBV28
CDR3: CASRGGSYYSEQFF
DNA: TGTGCCAGTAGGGGCGGGAGTTACTACAGTGAGCAGTTCTTC

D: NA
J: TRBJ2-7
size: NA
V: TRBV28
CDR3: CASGHPRQEVRYEQYF
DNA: TGTGCCAGCGGCCACCCCCGACAGGAGGTCCGCTACGAACAGTACTTC

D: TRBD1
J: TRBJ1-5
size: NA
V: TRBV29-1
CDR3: CSVGDRLNRPQHF
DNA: TGCAGCGTTGGGGACAGACTCAATCGGCCCCAGCATTTC

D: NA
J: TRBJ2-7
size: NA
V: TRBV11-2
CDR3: CASNLDPGYEHHF
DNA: TGTGCCAGCAACTTAGATCCAGGGTACGAGCATCACTTC

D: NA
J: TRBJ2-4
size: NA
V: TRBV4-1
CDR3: CGSSGLHGARVKKIQYF
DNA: TGCGGCAGCAGCGGGTTGCATGGGGCCAGGGTCAAAAAGATTCAGTACTTC

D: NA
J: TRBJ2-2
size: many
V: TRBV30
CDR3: CAWTIQGSGTGELFF
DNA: TGTGCCTGGACTATACAGGGATCGGGCACCGGGGAGCTGTTTTTT

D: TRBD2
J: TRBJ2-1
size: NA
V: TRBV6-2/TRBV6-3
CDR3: CASGDLSGRIYNEQFF
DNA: TGTGCCAGCGGGGACCTTAGCGGGAGAATATACAATGAGCAGTTCTTC

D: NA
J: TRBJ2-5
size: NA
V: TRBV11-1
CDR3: CASSLVFTLREAQYF
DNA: TGTGCCAGCAGCTTAGTGTTTACCCTCCGAGAGGCCCAGTACTTC

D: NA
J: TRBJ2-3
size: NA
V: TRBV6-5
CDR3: CASGTSTDMQYF
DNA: TGTGCCAGCGGCACTAGCACAGATATGCAGTATTTT

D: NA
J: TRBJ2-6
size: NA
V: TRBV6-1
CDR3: CPSSAEYSSGANILTF
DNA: TGTCCCAGCAGTGCCGAGTACAGCTCTGGGGCCAACATCCTGACTTTC

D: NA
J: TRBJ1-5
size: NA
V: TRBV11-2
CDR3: CASSLEGGGNQSQHF
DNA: TGTGCCAGCAGCTTAGAGGGGGGGGGCAATCAGTCCCAGCATTTT

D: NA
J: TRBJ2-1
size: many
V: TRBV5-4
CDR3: CASSLVNRRNEQFF
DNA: TGTGCCAGCAGCTTGGTAAACAGGAGGAATGAGCAGTTCTTC

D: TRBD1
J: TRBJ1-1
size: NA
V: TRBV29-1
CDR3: CSVIGRGYTETLF
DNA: TGCAGCGTTATAGGCAGGGGGTACACTGAAACTCTCTTT

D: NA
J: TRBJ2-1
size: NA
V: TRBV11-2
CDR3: CVSSRNLVSYNEQFF
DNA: TGTGTGAGCAGCCGAAACCTGGTTTCATACAATGAGCAGTTCTTC

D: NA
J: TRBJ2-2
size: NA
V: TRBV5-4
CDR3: CVSSLVGWTKNTGELFF
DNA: TGTGTCAGCAGCTTGGTAGGCTGGACTAAGAACACCGGGGAGCTGTTTTTT

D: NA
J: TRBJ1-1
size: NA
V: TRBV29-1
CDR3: CSVEAPGEAFF
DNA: TGCAGCGTTGAAGCTCCCGGTGAAGCTTTCTTT

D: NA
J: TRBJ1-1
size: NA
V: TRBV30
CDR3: CAWSRGTLRNTEAFF
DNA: TGTGCCTGGAGTAGGGGGACCCTTAGGAACACTGAAGCTTTCTTT

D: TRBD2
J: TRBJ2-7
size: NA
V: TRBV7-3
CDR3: CASSLTPSSGRIDEQYF
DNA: TGTGCCAGCAGCTTAACCCCCTCGAGCGGGAGGATTGACGAGCAGTACTTC

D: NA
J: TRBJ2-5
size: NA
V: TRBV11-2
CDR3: CAGSLDSQQETQYF
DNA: TGTGCCGGCAGCTTAGATTCCCAGCAAGAGACCCAATACTTC

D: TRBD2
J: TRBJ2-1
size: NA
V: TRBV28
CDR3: CTSSPHERGGYNEQFF
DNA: TGTACCAGCAGTCCGCATGAGCGGGGGGGATACAATGAGCAGTTCTTC

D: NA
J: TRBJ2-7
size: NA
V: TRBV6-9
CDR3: CASSLRCLREQYF
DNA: TGTGCCAGCAGCCTCAGGTGCCTTCGTGAGCAGTACTTC

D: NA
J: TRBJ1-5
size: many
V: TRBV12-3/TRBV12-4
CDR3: CASSHRQTLTSNQPQHF
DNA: TGTGCCAGCAGTCACCGACAGACGCTCACAAGCAATCAGCCCCAGCATTTT